The 20 T cell receptor beta chains reported below all come from one sample, sequenced in a study of cytomegalovirus exposure and HLA in healthy donors. The PCR had 60 Vbeta and 13 Jbeta primers. Data came from immunoSEQ multiplex PCR; TCRdb stores just in-frame clones and leaves some out. The table lists about 73,000 clones, over 70% of them singletons. Material: PBMCs. These TCRs come from a man aged 65 to 79 in good health and CMV-seronegative.

This rearrangement joins TRBV15 to TRBJ1-6; no clear D gene. Germline loops: CDR1 LNHNV, CDR2 YYDKDF (reference sequence). Between the trimmed V and J ends, which lost 2 bases and 5 bases, there was a span of 10 bases. This CDR3 spans 15 amino acids. CDR3 residues: CATSRSFGDNSPLHF. CDR3 in DNA: TGTGCCACCAGCAGATCGTTCGGGGATAATTCACCCCTCCACTTT.

This rearrangement joins TRBV14 to TRBJ1-1; 9 positions match TRBD1. V gave up 8 bases and J gave up 9 bases; unmatched junction bases: 7. CDR1 and CDR2 from the germline V gene are SGHDN and FVKESK. There are 12 residues in the CDR3. The CDR3 reads CASGGTGRQAFF. The CDR3 DNA sequence: TGTGCCAGCGGAGGGACAGGGCGTCAAGCTTTCTTT.

The chain has TRBV5-5 and TRBJ2-2, with 12 bases fitting TRBD2. J gave up 7 bases and V 4 bases, and 14 bases lay outside the gene matches. Germline V lookup: CDR1 SGHKS, CDR2 YYEKEE (reference sequence). This CDR3 has 18 amino acids. CDR3 in DNA: TGTGCCAGCAGCCGAGAAAACCGACTAGCGGGAGCCGTCGGGGAGCTGTTTTTT. This encodes CASSRENRLAGAVGELFF.

The chain is built from TRBV5-1 and TRBJ2-3; 15 bases match TRBD2. The germline gives CDR1 SGHRS, CDR2 YFSETQ. This CDR3 region has 18 residues. V lost 3 bases to trimming and J lost 4 bases; unmatched junction nucleotides: 9. CDR3 bases: TGCGCCAGCAGCTCCGGACTAGCGGGAGGGACTAGGGCAGATACGCAGTATTTT. Protein sequence: CASSSGLAGGTRADTQYF. The full variable domain, with the rest looked up from reference TRBV5-1 and TRBJ2-3, is KAGVTQTPRYLIKTRGQQVTLSCSPISGHRSVSWYQQTPGQGLQFLFEYFSETQRNKGNFPGRFSGRQFSNSRSEMNVSTLELGDSALYLCASSSGLAGGTRADTQYFGPGTRLTVL.

This clone was picked up a small number of times. This chain connects TRBV5-1 to TRBJ2-7, with 8 bases aligning to TRBD2. From germline, CDR1 is SGHRS and CDR2 YFSETQ. J gave up 0 bases and V 4 bases, and 6 bases lay outside the gene matches. The CDR3 consists of 15 residues. The CDR3 DNA follows: TGCGCCAGCAGCCCTGACGGGACTAGCTCCTACGAGCAGTACTTC. Its protein product is CASSPDGTSSYEQYF.

The chain joins TRBV7-9 to TRBJ2-5; 10 bases map to TRBD1. This CDR3 is 17 amino acids long. V lost 2 bases to trimming and J lost 4 bases; unmatched junction nucleotides: 10. Germline V gene data show CDR1 as SEHNR and CDR2 as FQNEAQ (reference sequence). The CDR3 sequence: CASSLPTGTGDLETQYF. CDR3 nucleotides: TGTGCCAGCAGCTTACCGACCGGGACAGGGGACTTAGAGACCCAGTACTTC.

The chain links TRBV5-1 to TRBJ2-7; 11 positions agree with TRBD1. From germline, CDR1 is SGHRS and CDR2 YFSETQ. Trimming at V came to 4 bases and at J to 2 bases, leaving 2 bases not matched to a gene. The CDR3 is 14 amino acids. The CDR3 region is CASSPGQGAYEQYF. For the CDR3, the DNA is TGCGCCAGCAGCCCGGGACAGGGGGCCTACGAGCAGTACTTC.

The rearrangement links TRBV7-9 to TRBJ2-3; 7 nucleotides match TRBD2. Germline V gene sequence: CDR1 SEHNR, CDR2 FQNEAQ (reference sequence). This CDR3 spans 16 amino acids. V shed 2 bases and J 2 bases; nucleotides not matched to a gene: 7. CDR3 in amino acids: CASSLLAGGFTDTQYF. CDR3 nucleotide sequence: TGTGCCAGCAGCTTACTTGCCGGGGGGTTCACAGATACGCAGTATTTT. Supplemented by reference TRBV7-9 and TRBJ2-3, the full variable domain reads DTGVSQNPRHKITKRGQNVTFRCDPISEHNRLYWYRQTLGQGPEFLTYFQNEAQLEKSRLLSDRFSAERPKGSFSTLEIQRTEQGDSAMYLCASSLLAGGFTDTQYFGPGTRLTVL.

This chain links TRBV5-5 with TRBJ1-6; 9 positions match TRBD1. CDR3 size: 14 residues. V lost 4 bases and J lost 7; bases outside the gene matches: 3. Germline V gene data show CDR1 as SGHKS and CDR2 as YYEKEE (reference sequence). The CDR3 DNA is TGTGCCAGCAGCGGGGACAGGGCAAATTCACCCCTCCACTTT. It is translated as CASSGDRANSPLHF.

A single count supports this clone. V usage is TRBV7-3 and J usage is TRBJ2-6; D not certain. This CDR3 has 15 residues. Trimming pared 3 bases from V and 1 base from J, leaving 7 bases between. Germline values: CDR1 SGHTA, CDR2 FQGTGA. CDR3 residues: CASSFEVSGANVLTF. For the CDR3, the DNA is TGTGCCAGCAGCTTTGAGGTTTCTGGGGCCAACGTCCTGACTTTC.

The chain carries TRBV9 and TRBJ2-7; 7 bases line up with TRBD1. V dropped 0 bases and J dropped 3; count of bases not matched to a gene: 3. Germline CDR1 reads SGDLS; CDR2 reads YYNGEE. The CDR3 runs to 14 residues. The CDR3 reads CASSVGGTDYEQYF. In DNA form, the CDR3 reads TGTGCCAGCAGCGTAGGGGGGACAGACTACGAGCAGTACTTC.

The genes are TRBV19 and TRBJ1-4; no clear D gene. V was clipped by 7 bases and J by 0 bases, with 12 bases between them. The CDR3 has 15 residues. Germline CDR1 LNHDA, CDR2 SQIVND (reference sequence). The CDR3: CASKFQAATNEKLFF. The CDR3 bases are TGTGCCAGTAAGTTTCAGGCTGCAACTAATGAAAAACTGTTTTTT.

The chain carries TRBV9 and TRBJ2-7; the match to TRBD1 covers 9 bases. The V gene's germline CDR1 is SGDLS and CDR2 YYNGEE. The CDR3 spans 14 residues. V shed 2 bases, J shed 7 bases, and the junction held 7 bases outside the gene matches. CDR3 residues: CASSVGTGTQEQYF. The CDR3 coding sequence is TGTGCCAGCAGCGTTGGGACAGGGACACAGGAGCAGTACTTC.

The chain links TRBV7-9 to TRBJ2-7; 10 bases agree with TRBD1. This CDR3 spans 15 amino acids. Germline V gene data show CDR1 as SEHNR and CDR2 as FQNEAQ (reference sequence). V gave up 1 base and J gave up 2 bases; unmatched junction bases: 2. CDR3 sequence reads: CASSLVGTGAYEQYF. In nucleotides, the CDR3 is TGTGCCAGCAGCTTAGTGGGGACAGGGGCCTACGAGCAGTACTTC.

The chain recombines TRBV6-5 with TRBJ2-7; TRBD1 aligns across 8 bases. V lost 0 bases to trimming and J lost 2 bases; unmatched junction nucleotides: 6. Germline V gene lookup returns CDR1 MNHEY and CDR2 SVGAGI. CDR3 length: 16 residues. As DNA, the CDR3 is TGTGCCAGCAGTTACTCTGGGCAGGGGGCCCCCTACGAGCAGTACTTC. Its protein product is CASSYSGQGAPYEQYF.

The gene calls are TRBV5-1 and TRBJ1-3; 9 nucleotides align to TRBD1. Germline CDR1 and CDR2: SGHRS and YFSETQ. The CDR3 consists of 16 residues. V dropped 5 bases and J dropped 0; count of bases not matched to a gene: 6. The CDR3 reads CASRGDREGSGNTIYF. CDR3 in DNA: TGCGCCAGCAGAGGGGACAGGGAAGGCTCTGGAAACACCATATATTTT.

This clone showed up just a few times. CDR3 DNA sequence: TGTGCCAGCAGTGCCGACAGGGATACAGATACGCAGTATTTT. It yields the protein CASSADRDTDTQYF. The V gene is TRBV2, the J gene TRBJ2-3; 7 bases line up with TRBD1. The CDR3 is made up of 14 amino acids. With V trimmed by 4 bases and J by 3 bases, 4 bases remained unmatched. From germline, CDR1 is SNHLY and CDR2 FYNNEI.

The rearrangement joins TRBV5-6 to TRBJ2-1, with TRBD1 matching over 10 bases. The CDR3 is 15 residues long. CDR1 and CDR2 (germline): SGHDT, YYEEEE. V was clipped by 4 bases and J by 6 bases; unmatched bases: 7. The chain's CDR3 is CASSVVGDRGNEQFF. The CDR3 DNA sequence: TGTGCCAGCAGCGTGGTTGGGGACAGGGGCAATGAGCAGTTCTTC.

The rearrangement joins TRBV4-1 to TRBJ2-3; D may be TRBD2 (5 bases). Germline CDR1 and CDR2: MGHRA and YSYEKL. This CDR3 contains 15 residues. The V and J ends lost 3 bases and 5 bases respectively, with 15 bases between them. This CDR3 is CASSQRVSLEDTQYF. The DNA for the CDR3 is TGCGCCAGCAGCCAGAGGGTCTCCCTGGAAGATACGCAGTATTTT.

V is TRBV9 and J is TRBJ1-2; 9 bases fit TRBD1. CDR1 and CDR2 from the germline V gene are SGDLS and YYNGEE. The V and J ends lost 4 bases and 2 bases, in that order; junction bases with no gene match: 3. The CDR3 contains 14 residues. This CDR3 reads CASSTGQGNYGYTF. CDR3 sequence (DNA): TGTGCCAGCAGCACCGGACAGGGGAACTATGGCTACACCTTC.